This record covers a single T cell receptor beta chain. Its cognate antigen is unknown. The junction had 3 bases not matched to a gene; V was cut back by 2 bases and J by 1 base. Germline V CDR1 and CDR2: KGHSH, LQKENI. The CDR3 totals 16 residues. TCRdb's copy holds only in-frame clones and misses some; the assay was immunoSEQ multiplex PCR. The data hold about 27,000 clones, with about 81% observed a single time. These data come from a study of graft-versus-host responses after intestinal transplantation. Study-wide context: All recipients were transplanted with multivisceral, liver-intestinal, or isolated intestinal grafts. For two to four years after anti-thymocyte globulin induction, all recipients took tacrolimus and steroids. General study points: Peak circulating GvH clone levels were associated with early post-transplant HvG declines.

This chain joins TRBV18 and TRBJ2-2; 8 bases are a match to TRBD2. The sequence came from a human donor who received an intestinal transplant. The sample was unstimulated CD4+ T cells sorted from spleen or lymph node cells, taken before intestinal transplant. The CDR3 DNA reads as TGTGCCAGCTCACCAACGAGCGGGGGGAACACCGGGGAGCTGTTTTTT. It translates to CASSPTSGGNTGELFF.